This T cell receptor beta chain was identified in a study of blood T cell repertoires in COVID-19. The wider study: There were acute and convalescent COVID-19 samples, and they came from the United States, Italy and Spain. Sample material is recorded as cDNA or gDNA derived from T cells, B-cell-depleted T cells, or PBMCs.

Per the study methods: Reference gene primer amplification gave estimated nucleated cell counts. Measured with immunoSEQ multiplex PCR; TCRdb has only the in-frame clones, and not every one. D and trimming come from the DNA, and the V and J calls and clone size come from that table. The sample contains some 8,000 clones, roughly 80% of which appear only once. Germline V gene data show CDR1 as SSHAT and CDR2 as FNYEAQ (reference sequence). The CDR3 runs 14 residues. This chain links TRBV7-7 with TRBJ2-2, with 7 positions matching TRBD2. The source of this sequence is a human donor with active COVID-19. The donor label of this sample is uncertain. Input material: peripheral blood. The CDR3 DNA reads as TGTGCTAGCGGGCGGGAACCCAACACCGGGGAGCTGTTTTTT. It codes for CASGREPNTGELFF.